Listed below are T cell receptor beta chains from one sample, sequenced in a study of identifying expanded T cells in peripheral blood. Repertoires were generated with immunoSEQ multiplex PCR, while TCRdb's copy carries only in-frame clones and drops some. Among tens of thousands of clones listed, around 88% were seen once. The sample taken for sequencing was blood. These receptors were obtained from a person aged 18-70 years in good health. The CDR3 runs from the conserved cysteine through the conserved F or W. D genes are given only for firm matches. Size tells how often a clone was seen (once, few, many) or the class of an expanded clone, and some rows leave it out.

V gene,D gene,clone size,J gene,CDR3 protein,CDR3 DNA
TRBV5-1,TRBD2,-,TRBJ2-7,CASSLGVAGTYEQYF,TGCGCCAGCAGCTTGGGAGTAGCGGGAACCTACGAGCAGTACTTC
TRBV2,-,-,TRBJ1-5,CASSDTGSVYSNQPQHF,TGTGCCAGCAGTGATACAGGGTCGGTGTATAGCAATCAGCCCCAGCATTTT
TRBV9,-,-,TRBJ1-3,CASGAEEFGVFSDNSGNTIYF,TGTGCCAGCGGCGCAGAAGAATTTGGAGTGTTTTCGGACAACTCTGGAAACACCATATATTTT
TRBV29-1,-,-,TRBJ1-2,CSVSVRFYGYTF,TGCAGCGTTTCGGTCAGATTCTATGGCTACACCTTC
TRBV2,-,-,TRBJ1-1,CASCRGLNTEAFF,TGTGCCAGCTGTCGGGGTCTTAACACTGAAGCTTTCTTT
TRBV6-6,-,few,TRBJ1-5,CAAWGLGNQPQHF,TGTGCCGCCTGGGGGTTGGGCAATCAGCCCCAGCATTTT
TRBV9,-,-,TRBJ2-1,CASSVIAAAYNEQFF,TGTGCCAGCAGCGTGATAGCGGCAGCGTACAATGAGCAGTTCTTC
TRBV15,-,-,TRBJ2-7,CATSRDMGHEQYF,TGTGCCACCAGCAGAGATATGGGCCACGAGCAGTACTTC
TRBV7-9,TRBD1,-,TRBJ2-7,CASSPDKGTAYEQYF,TGTGCCAGCAGTCCTGATAAAGGGACAGCCTACGAGCAGTACTTC
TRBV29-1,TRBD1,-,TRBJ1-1,CSVEARGNAFF,TGCAGCGTTGAGGCCAGGGGGAACGCTTTCTTT
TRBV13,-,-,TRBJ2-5,CASTVGAGRETQYF,TGTGCCAGCACCGTAGGGGCAGGCAGGGAGACCCAGTACTTC
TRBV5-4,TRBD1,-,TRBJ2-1,CASSLGPGGLSDEQFF,TGTGCCAGCAGCCTGGGGCCAGGGGGCCTCTCGGATGAGCAGTTCTTC
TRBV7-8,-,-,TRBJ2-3,CASSLDRASTDTQYF,TGTGCCAGCAGCTTGGACAGAGCTAGCACAGATACGCAGTATTTT
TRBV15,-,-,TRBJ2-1,CATSREGGRTYNEQFF,TGTGCCACCAGCAGAGAAGGGGGGAGAACTTACAATGAGCAGTTCTTC
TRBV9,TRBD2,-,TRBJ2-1,CASSGQSGNSPNEQFF,TGTGCCAGCAGCGGCCAAAGCGGGAATTCTCCCAATGAGCAGTTCTTC
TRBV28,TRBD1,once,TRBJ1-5,CASYPTGEGQPQHF,TGTGCCAGCTACCCAACAGGGGAGGGTCAGCCCCAGCATTTT
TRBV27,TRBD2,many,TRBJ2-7,CASSSGMDSYEQYF,TGTGCCAGCAGTAGCGGGATGGACTCCTACGAGCAGTACTTC
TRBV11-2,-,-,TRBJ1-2,CASSISDTYGYTF,TGTGCCAGCAGCATCTCGGACACCTATGGCTACACCTTC
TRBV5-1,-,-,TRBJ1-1,CASSQERGSYTEAFF,TGCGCCAGCAGCCAGGAAAGGGGTTCGTACACTGAAGCTTTCTTT
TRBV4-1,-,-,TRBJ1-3,CASSQGPDSGNTIYF,TGCGCCAGCAGCCAAGGCCCGGACTCTGGAAACACCATATATTTT
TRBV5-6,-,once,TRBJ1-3,CASSPDGASGNTIYF,TGTGCCAGCAGCCCGGACGGAGCCTCTGGAAACACCATATATTTT
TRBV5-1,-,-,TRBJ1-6,CASSLGVFNSPLHF,TGCGCCAGCAGCTTGGGGGTTTTTAATTCACCCCTCCACTTT
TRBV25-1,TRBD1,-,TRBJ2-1,CASSEGQEVNEQFF,TGTGCCAGCAGTGAGGGACAGGAGGTCAATGAGCAGTTCTTC
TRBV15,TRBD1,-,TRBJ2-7,CATSSLGQGLSEQYF,TGTGCCACCAGCTCCCTCGGACAGGGTCTGAGCGAGCAGTACTTC
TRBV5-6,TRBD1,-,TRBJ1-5,CASGKYRGGQPQHF,TGTGCCAGCGGCAAATACAGGGGAGGACAGCCCCAGCATTTT
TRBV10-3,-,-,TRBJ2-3,CAISESDITSTDTQYF,TGTGCCATCAGTGAGTCCGACATTACTAGCACAGATACGCAGTATTTT
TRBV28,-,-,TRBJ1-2,CASSPSGFRYGYTF,TGTGCCAGCAGTCCATCGGGTTTTCGCTATGGCTACACCTTC